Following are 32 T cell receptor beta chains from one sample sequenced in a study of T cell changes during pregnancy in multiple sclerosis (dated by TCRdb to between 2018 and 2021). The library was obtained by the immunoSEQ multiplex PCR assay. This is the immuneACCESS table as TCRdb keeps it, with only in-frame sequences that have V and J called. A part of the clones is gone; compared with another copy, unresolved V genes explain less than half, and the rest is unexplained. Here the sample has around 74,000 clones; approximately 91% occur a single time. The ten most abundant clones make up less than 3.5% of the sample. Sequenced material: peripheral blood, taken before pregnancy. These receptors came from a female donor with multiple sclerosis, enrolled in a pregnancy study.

The CDR3, as DNA: TGTGCCAGCAGCTTAGATCGGGGGGAGGACAATGAGCAGTTCTTC. Translation gives CASSLDRGEDNEQFF. The rearrangement uses TRBV11-3 and TRBJ2-1; 7 bases are a match to TRBD2. Germline V gene sequence: CDR1 SGHNT, CDR2 YENEEA. The CDR3 length is 15 residues. V shed 0 bases and J 5 bases; nucleotides not matched to a gene: 4. Looking up the rest from reference TRBV11-3 and TRBJ2-1 gives the full variable domain: EAGVVQSPRYKIIEKKQPVAFWCNPISGHNTLYWYLQNLGQGPELLIRYENEEAVDDSQLPKDRFSAERLKGVDSTLKIQPAELGDSAVYLCASSLDRGEDNEQFFGPGTRLTVL.

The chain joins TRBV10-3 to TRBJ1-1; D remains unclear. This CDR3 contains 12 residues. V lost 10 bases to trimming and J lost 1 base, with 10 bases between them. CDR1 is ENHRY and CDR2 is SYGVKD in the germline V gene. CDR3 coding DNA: TGTGCCACCAACCGGGAGAACACTGAAGCTTTCTTT. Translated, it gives CATNRENTEAFF.

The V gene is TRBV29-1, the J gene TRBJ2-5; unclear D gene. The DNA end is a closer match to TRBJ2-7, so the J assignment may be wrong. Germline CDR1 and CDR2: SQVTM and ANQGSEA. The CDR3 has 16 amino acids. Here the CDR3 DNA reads TGCAGCGTTGAAGATCTCTTGGAGTCCGGAATCTACGAGCAGTACTTC. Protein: CSVEDLLESGIYEQYF.

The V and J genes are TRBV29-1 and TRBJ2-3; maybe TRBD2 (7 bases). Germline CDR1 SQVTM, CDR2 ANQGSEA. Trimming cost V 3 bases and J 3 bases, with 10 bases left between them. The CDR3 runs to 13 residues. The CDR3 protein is CSVERGRTDTQYF. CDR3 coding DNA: TGCAGCGTTGAGCGGGGGCGGACAGATACGCAGTATTTT.

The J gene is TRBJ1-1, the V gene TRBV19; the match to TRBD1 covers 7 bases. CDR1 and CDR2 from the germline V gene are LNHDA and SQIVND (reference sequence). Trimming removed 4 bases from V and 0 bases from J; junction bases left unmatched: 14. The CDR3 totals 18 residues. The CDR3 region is CASSNPPGTAFLNTEAFF. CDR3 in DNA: TGTGCCAGTAGTAACCCCCCCGGGACAGCTTTTTTGAACACTGAAGCTTTCTTT. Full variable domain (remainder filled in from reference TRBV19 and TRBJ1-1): DGGITQSPKYLFRKEGQNVTLSCEQNLNHDAMYWYRQDPGQGLRLIYYSQIVNDFQKGDIAEGYSVSREKKESFPLTVTSAQKNPTAFYLCASSNPPGTAFLNTEAFFGQGTRLTVV.

CDR3 DNA: TGTGCCAGCAGCGGGACAGGGACGAACTATGGCTACACCTTC. This encodes CASSGTGTNYGYTF. This rearrangement joins TRBV6-1 to TRBJ1-2; 9 nucleotides match TRBD1. The trim removed 6 bases at V and 2 bases at J, leaving 4 bases unmatched. The germline gives CDR1 MNHNS, CDR2 SASEGT. The CDR3 consists of 14 residues.

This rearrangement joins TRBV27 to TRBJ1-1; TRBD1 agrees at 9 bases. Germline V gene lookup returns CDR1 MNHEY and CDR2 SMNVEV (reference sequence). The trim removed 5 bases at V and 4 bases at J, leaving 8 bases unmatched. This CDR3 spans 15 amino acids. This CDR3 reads CASSHSPGQGTEAFF. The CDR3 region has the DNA TGTGCCAGCAGTCACAGCCCGGGACAGGGCACTGAAGCTTTCTTT.

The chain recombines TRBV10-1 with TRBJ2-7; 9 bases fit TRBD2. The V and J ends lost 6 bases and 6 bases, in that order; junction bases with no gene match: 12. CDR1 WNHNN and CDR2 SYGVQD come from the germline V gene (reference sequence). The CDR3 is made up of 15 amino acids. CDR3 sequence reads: CASSHASGIVTEQYF. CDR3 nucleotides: TGCGCCAGCAGCCATGCTAGCGGGATTGTAACCGAGCAGTACTTC.

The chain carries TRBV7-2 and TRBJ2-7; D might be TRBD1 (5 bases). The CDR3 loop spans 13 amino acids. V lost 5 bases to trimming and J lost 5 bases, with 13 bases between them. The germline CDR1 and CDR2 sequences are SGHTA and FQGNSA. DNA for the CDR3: TGTGCCAGCAGCCCCCCGTCCAGGGACGAGCAGTACTTC. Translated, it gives CASSPPSRDEQYF.

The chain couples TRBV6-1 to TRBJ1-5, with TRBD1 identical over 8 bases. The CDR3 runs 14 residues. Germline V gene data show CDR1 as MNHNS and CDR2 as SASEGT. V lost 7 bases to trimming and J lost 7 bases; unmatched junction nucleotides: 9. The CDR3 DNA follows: TGTGCCAGCATTATGGACAGGGAGGGGCAGCCCCAGCATTTT. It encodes CASIMDREGQPQHF.

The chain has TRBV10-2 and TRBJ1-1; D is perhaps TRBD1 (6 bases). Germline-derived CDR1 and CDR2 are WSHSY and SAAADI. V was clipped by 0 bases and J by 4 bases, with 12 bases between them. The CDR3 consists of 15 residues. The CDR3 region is CASSESGGRGTEAFF. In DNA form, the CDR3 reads TGCGCCAGCAGTGAGTCAGGGGGAAGGGGCACTGAAGCTTTCTTT.

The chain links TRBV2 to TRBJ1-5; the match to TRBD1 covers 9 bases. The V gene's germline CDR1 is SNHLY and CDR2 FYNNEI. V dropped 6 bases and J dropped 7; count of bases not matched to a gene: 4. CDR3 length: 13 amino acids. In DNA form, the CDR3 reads TGTGCCAGCAGACAGGGGGCATGGCAGCCCCAGCATTTT. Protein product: CASRQGAWQPQHF. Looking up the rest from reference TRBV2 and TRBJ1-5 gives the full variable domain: EPEVTQTPSHQVTQMGQEVILRCVPISNHLYFYWYRQILGQKVEFLVSFYNNEISEKSEIFDDQFSVERPDGSNFTLKIRSTKLEDSAMYFCASRQGAWQPQHFGDGTRLSIL.

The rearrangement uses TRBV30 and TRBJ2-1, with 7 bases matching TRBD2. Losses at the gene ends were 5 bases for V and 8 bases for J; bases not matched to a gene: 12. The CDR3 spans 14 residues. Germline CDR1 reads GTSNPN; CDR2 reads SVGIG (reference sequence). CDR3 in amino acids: CAWGAGMLRDEQFF. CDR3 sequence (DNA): TGTGCCTGGGGAGCGGGAATGTTAAGGGATGAGCAGTTCTTC.

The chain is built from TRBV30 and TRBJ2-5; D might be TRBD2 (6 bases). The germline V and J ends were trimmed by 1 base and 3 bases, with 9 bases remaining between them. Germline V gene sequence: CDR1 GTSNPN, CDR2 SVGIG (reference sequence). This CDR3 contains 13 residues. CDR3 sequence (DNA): TGTGCCTGGAGTGGGTTAGCGGAAGAGACCCAGTACTTC. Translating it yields CAWSGLAEETQYF.

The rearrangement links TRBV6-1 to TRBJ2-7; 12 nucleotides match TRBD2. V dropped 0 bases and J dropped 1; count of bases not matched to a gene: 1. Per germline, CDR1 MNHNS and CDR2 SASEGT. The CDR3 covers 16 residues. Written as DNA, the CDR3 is TGTGCCAGCAGTGAAGCGGGGACTAGCGGGTCCTACGAGCAGTACTTC. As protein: CASSEAGTSGSYEQYF.

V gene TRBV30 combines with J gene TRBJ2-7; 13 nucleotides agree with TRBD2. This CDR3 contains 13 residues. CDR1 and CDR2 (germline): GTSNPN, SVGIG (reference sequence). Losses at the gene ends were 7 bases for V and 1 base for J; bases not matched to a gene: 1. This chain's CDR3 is CASTSGGSYEQYF. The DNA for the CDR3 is TGTGCCTCGACTAGCGGGGGGTCCTACGAGCAGTACTTC.

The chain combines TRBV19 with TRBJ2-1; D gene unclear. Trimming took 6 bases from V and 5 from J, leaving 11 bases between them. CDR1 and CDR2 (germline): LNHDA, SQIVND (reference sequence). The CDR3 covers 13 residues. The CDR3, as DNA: TGTGCCAGTAGGGCGCAGCTAGACAATGAGCAGTTCTTC. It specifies CASRAQLDNEQFF.

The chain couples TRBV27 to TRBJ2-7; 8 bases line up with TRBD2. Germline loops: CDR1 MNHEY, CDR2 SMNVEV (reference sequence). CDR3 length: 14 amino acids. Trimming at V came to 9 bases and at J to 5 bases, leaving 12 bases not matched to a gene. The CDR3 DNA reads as TGTGCCAGTCGGCCCGGGACTAGGATCAACGAGCAGTACTTC. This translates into CASRPGTRINEQYF.

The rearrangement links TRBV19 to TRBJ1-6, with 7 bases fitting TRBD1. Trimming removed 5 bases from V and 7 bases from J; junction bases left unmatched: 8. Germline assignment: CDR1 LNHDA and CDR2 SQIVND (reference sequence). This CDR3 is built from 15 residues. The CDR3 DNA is TGTGCCAGTAGTCCCTACCCGGGACAGAATTCACCCCTCCACTTT. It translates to CASSPYPGQNSPLHF.

The CDR3 loop is CAWSVTGSSYEQYF. The CDR3 nucleotides are TGTGCCTGGAGTGTCACAGGGAGCTCCTACGAGCAGTACTTC. This rearrangement joins TRBV30 to TRBJ2-7; the D gene is possibly TRBD1 (6 bases). CDR3 length: 14 residues. Trimming took 0 bases from V and 0 from J, leaving 9 bases between them. Per the germline V gene, CDR1 is GTSNPN and CDR2 is SVGIG (reference sequence).

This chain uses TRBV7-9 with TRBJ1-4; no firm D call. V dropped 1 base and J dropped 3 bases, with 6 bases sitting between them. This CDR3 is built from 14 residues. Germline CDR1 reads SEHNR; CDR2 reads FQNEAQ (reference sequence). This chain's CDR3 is CASSLVVSNEKLFF. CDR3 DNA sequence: TGTGCCAGCAGCTTAGTAGTCTCTAATGAAAAACTGTTTTTT.

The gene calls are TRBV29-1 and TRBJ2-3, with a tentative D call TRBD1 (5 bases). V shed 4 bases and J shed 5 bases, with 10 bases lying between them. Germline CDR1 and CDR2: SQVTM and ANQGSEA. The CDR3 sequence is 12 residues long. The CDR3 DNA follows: TGCAGCGTTGCTCATCAGGGAGATACGCAGTATTTT. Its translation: CSVAHQGDTQYF.

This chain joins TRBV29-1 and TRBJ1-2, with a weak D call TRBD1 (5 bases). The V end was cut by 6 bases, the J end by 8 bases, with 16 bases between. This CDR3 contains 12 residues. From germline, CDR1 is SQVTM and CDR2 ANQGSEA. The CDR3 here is CSVHTTAYGYTF. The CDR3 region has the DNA TGCAGCGTCCACACGACAGCTTACGGCTACACCTTC.

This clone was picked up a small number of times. CDR3 region: CATTQPGNEQFF. The DNA for the CDR3 is TGTGCCACAACACAGCCAGGCAATGAGCAGTTCTTC. V is TRBV30 and J is TRBJ2-1, with D hard to call. Trimming removed 8 bases at V and 6 bases at J, with 14 bases between. The CDR3 consists of 12 residues. CDR1 is GTSNPN and CDR2 is SVGIG in the germline V gene (reference sequence).

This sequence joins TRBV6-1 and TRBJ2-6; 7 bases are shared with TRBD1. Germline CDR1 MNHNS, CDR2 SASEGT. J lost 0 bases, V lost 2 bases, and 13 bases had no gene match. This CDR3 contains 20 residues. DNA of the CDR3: TGTGCCAGCAGTGAATCAGTTGTCCGGGACAGAAGCTCTGGGGCCAACGTCCTGACTTTC. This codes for CASSESVVRDRSSGANVLTF.

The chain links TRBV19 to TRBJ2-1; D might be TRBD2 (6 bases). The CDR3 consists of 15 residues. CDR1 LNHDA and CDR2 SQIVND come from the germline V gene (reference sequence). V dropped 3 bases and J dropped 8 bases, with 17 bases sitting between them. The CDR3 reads CASSIGTDYYDEQFF. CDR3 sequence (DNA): TGTGCCAGTAGTATCGGGACGGACTATTACGATGAGCAGTTCTTC.

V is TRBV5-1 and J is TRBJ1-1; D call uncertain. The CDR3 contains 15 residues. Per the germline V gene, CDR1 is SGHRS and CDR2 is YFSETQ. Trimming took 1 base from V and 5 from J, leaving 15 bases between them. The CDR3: CASSLLPEGETEAFF. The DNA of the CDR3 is TGCGCCAGCAGCTTGCTCCCTGAGGGAGAGACTGAAGCTTTCTTT.

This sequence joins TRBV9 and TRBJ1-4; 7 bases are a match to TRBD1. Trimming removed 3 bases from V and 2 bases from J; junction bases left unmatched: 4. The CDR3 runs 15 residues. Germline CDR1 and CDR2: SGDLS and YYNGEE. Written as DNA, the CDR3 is TGTGCCAGCAGCGAAATGACAGGGACTAATGAAAAACTGTTTTTT. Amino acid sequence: CASSEMTGTNEKLFF.

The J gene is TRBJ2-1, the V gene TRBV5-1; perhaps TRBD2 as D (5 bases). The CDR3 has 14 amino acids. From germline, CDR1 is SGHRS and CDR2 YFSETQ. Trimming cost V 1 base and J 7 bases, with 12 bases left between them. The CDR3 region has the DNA TGCGCCAGCAGCTTGTCTAGCCCGACTAATGAGCAGTTCTTC. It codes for CASSLSSPTNEQFF.

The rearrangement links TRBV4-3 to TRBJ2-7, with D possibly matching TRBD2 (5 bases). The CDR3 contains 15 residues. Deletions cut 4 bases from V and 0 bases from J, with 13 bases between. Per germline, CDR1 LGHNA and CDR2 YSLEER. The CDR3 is CASSRERWSSYEQYF. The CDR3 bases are TGCGCCAGCAGCCGGGAGCGTTGGAGCTCCTACGAGCAGTACTTC.

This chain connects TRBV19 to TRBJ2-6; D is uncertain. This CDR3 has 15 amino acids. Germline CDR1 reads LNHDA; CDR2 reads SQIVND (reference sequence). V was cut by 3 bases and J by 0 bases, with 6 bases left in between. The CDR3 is CASSISVSGANVLTF. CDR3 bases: TGTGCCAGTAGTATTTCGGTCTCTGGGGCCAACGTCCTGACTTTC.

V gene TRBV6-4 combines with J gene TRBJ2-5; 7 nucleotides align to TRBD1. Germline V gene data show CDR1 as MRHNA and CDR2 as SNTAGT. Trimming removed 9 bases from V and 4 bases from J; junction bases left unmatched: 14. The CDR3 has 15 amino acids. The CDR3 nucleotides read TGTGCCAGATGGTCTGGAGCAGGGGGTTTAGAGACCCAGTACTTC. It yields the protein CARWSGAGGLETQYF.